What follows describes a single T cell receptor beta chain. Its antigen is not known. This sample's time point: patch test 3, about 24 weeks after DPC sensitization. Indicated treatment: therapeutic diphenylcyclopropenone sensitization with weekly scalp DPC. From whole blood left unfractionated, total RNA was extracted. The germline V and J ends were trimmed by 1 base and 1 base, with 4 bases remaining between them. Germline loops: CDR1 DFQATT, CDR2 SNEGSKA (reference sequence). The CDR3 consists of 13 residues. This sample is part of a study of human T cells and chemical hapten exposure. Background on the study: Yields of TCR per sample differed, chiefly owing to small differences in pooled library volume.

Study observations and caveats: PT1 expanded TCR counts correlated positively with patch test score. Expanded TCRs showed more large CDR3 clusters than pre-sensitization or healthy control sets.

Original processing notes: TCR counts had a median of about 94,000 per sample and spanned roughly 23,224 to 690,600. In TCRdb, the RACE reads were re-called with MiXCR into one record per CDR3 protein. It is TCRdb's table, rather than the study itself, that gives the V and J calls and clone size. This table has fewer than 50,000 distinct CDR3 sequences, approximately 9.5% appearing once. The chain couples TRBV20-1 to TRBJ2-2; D is unclear. Material: whole blood, obtained in connection with sensitization to the hapten diphenylcyclopropenone (DPC). The TCR comes from a man between 45 and 60 years old with alopecia areata. Some clones in this sample may be carry-over from other donors' samples. The CDR3 DNA sequence: TGCAGTGCTAGAGGGCTGAACACCGGGGAGCTGTTTTTT. Amino acid sequence: CSARGLNTGELFF.